Sequencing of this T cell receptor (beta chain) was carried out in a study of blood T cell repertoires in COVID-19. Study-level information: COVID-19 samples collected from the United States, Italy and Spain covered acute and convalescent phases. The analysed material was cDNA or gDNA that came from T cells, B-cell-depleted T cells, or PBMCs.

Recruited during active infection, patients (from Seattle) were subsequently followed longitudinally. The authors' processing: Amplification of reference gene primers was used by the study to estimate nucleated cell counts. Repertoires were generated with immunoSEQ multiplex PCR, while TCRdb's copy carries only in-frame clones and drops some. V and J calls plus clone size are reproduced from that table; the DNA served to infer D and trimming. The sample yields a few hundred thousand clones, more than 70% seen once. This CDR3 has 13 residues. CDR1 is SEHNR, CDR2 FQNEAQ, per germline (reference sequence). V gave up 5 bases and J gave up 11 bases; unmatched junction bases: 9.

The material sequenced was peripheral blood. This receptor was identified in a woman aged 45-65 years with COVID-19, enrolled during active disease. The gene calls are TRBV7-9 and TRBJ1-1; 9 bases fit TRBD1. CDR3 residues: CASSPGQGDEAFF. As DNA, the CDR3 is TGTGCCAGCAGCCCGGGACAGGGAGATGAGGCTTTCTTT.